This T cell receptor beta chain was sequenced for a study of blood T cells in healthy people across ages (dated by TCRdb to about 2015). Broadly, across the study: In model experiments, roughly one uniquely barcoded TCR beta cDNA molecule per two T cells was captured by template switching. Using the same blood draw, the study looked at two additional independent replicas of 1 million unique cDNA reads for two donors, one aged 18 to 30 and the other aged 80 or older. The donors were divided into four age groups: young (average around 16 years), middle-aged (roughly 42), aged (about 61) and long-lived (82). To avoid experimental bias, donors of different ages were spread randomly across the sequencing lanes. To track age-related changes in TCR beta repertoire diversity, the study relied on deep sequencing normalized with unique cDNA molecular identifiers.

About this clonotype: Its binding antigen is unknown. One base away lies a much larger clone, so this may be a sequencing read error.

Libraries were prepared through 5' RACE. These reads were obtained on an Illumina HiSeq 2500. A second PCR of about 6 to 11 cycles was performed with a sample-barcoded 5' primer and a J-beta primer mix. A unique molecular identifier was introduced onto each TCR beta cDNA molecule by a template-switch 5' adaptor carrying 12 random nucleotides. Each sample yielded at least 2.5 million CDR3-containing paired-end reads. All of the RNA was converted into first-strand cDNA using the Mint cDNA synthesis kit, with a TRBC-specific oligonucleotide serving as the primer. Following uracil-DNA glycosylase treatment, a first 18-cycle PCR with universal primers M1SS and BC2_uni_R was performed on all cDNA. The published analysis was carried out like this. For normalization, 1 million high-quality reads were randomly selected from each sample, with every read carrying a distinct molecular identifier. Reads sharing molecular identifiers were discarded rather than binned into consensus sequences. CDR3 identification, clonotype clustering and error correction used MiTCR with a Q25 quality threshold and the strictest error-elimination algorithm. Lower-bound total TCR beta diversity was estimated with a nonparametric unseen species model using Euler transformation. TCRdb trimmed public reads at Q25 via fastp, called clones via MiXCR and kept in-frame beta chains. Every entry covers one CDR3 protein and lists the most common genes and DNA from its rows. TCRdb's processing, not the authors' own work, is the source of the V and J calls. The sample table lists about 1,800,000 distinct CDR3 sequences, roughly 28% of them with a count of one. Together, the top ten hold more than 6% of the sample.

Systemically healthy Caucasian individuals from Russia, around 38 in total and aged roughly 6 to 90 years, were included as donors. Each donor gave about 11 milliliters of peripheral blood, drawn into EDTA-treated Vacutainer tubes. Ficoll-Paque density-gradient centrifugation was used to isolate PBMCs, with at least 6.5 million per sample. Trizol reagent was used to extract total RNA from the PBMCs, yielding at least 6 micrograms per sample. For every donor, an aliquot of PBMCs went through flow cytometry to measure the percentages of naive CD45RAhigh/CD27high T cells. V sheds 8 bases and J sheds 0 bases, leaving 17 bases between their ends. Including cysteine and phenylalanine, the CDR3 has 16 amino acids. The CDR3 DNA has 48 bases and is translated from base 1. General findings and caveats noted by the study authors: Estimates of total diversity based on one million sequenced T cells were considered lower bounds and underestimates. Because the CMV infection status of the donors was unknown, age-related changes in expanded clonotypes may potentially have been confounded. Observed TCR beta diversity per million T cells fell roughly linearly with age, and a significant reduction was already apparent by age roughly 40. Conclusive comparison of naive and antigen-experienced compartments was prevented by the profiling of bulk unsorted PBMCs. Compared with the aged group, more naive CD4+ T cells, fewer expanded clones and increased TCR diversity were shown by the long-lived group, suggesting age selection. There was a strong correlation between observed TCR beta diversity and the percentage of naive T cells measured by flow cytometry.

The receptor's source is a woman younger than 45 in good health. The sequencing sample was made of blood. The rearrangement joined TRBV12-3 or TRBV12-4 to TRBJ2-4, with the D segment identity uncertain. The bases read TGTGCCAGCCGTCCGAGACCGGTACTAGCCAAAAACATTCAGTACTTC. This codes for CASRPRPVLAKNIQYF.